This TCR beta chain was recovered during a study of T cell responses to AZD1222 COVID-19 vaccine. Some clones are missing from TCRdb's copy, which holds only in-frame ones; the method was immunoSEQ multiplex PCR. The data contain roughly 91,000 clones, approximately 90% of them singletons. A note on this clone: Its antigen remains unidentified.

Findings of the study overall: CD4 TCRs covered the whole spike, strongest at regions 160-218 and 743-854. In a largely white British group with more females than males, clonal diversity was possibly underestimated.

V lost 11 bases, J lost 6 bases, and 11 bases lay in between. The CDR3 contains 10 residues. Germline CDR1 and CDR2: MNHEY and SVGAGI. The sequence came from an adult in good health. The chain recombines TRBV6-5 with TRBJ2-7; D is undetermined. The sample was peripheral blood, taken on day 0 of AZD1222 vaccination. In DNA, the CDR3 is TGTGCCCCCTCGACTTCCGAGCAGTACTTC. Protein: CAPSTSEQYF.